The T cell receptor beta chain described here comes from a study of T cell responses to AZD1222 COVID-19 vaccine. Broader study findings: Among spike-specific TCRs, nearly half reportedly target unmutated variant regions. At baseline, seropositivity was found in only six AZD1222 recipients. Repertoires were sampled only after the peak T cell response. The donor group comprised mostly white British people and more females; the analysis possibly underestimated clonal diversity.

Trimming removed 3 bases at V and 6 bases at J, with 15 bases between. The CDR3 extends over 15 amino acids. Germline V gene lookup returns CDR1 MNHEY and CDR2 SMNVEV (reference sequence). The protocol was immunoSEQ multiplex PCR, while the TCRdb copy is restricted to in-frame clones and leaves out a portion. The table includes around 130,000 clones, approximately 93% detected once. Worth noting for this clone: Its antigen is as yet unknown.

The sequence came from an adult in good health. The chain joins TRBV27 to TRBJ1-5; D perhaps matches TRBD1 (6 bases). Sequenced here: peripheral blood, sampled on day 0 of AZD1222 vaccination. The chain's CDR3 is CASSFSGGGGQPQHF. The CDR3 nucleotides read TGTGCCAGCAGTTTCTCCGGGGGCGGGGGTCAGCCCCAGCATTTT.